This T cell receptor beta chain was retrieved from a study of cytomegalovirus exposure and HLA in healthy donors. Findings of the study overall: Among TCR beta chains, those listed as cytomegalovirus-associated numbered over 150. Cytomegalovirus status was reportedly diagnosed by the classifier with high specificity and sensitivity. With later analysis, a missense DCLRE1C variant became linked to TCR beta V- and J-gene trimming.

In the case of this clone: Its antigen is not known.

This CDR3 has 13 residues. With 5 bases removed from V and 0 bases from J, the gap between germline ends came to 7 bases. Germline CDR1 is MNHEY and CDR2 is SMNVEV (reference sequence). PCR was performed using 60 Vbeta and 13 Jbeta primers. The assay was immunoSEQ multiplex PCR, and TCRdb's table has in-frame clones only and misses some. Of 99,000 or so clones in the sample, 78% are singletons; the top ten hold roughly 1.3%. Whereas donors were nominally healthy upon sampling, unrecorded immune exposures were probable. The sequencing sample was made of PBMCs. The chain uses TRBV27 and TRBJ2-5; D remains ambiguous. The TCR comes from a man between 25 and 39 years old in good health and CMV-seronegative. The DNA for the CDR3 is TGTGCCAGCAGTCCCCCCAACCAAGAGACCCAGTACTTC. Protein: CASSPPNQETQYF.